Listed below are T cell receptor beta chains from one sample, sequenced in a study of blood T cell repertoires in COVID-19. TCRdb's copy holds only in-frame clones and misses some; the assay was immunoSEQ multiplex PCR. The sample has 120,000 or so clones, 88% seen once. Sequencing input: peripheral blood. The source of these receptors is a human donor in a cohort sampled during active COVID-19. Both conserved end residues are part of each CDR3. Each record gives: V gene, D gene, clone size, J gene, CDR3 DNA, CDR3 protein. The D gene is left open where the match is weak. Not all rows give a size; the values are once, few, many and, for expanded clones, a class.

>TRBV5-1|NA|once|TRBJ1-1
TGCGCCAGCAGCTTGGCGGGTCTATTGAACACTGAAGCTTTCTTT
CASSLAGLLNTEAFF
>TRBV7-2|NA|NA|TRBJ2-3
TGTGCCAGCAGCCCTCCCCAGGGAACAGATACGCAGTATTTT
CASSPPQGTDTQYF
>TRBV2|TRBD2|NA|TRBJ2-1
TGTGCCAGCAGCGAATTCCTTAGCGGGAGGGGGGACAATGAGCAGTTCTTC
CASSEFLSGRGDNEQFF
>TRBV2|TRBD2|NA|TRBJ2-3
TGTGCCAGCAGTAGGTTGGCTAGCGGGGGGTCAGATACGCAGTATTTT
CASSRLASGGSDTQYF
>TRBV7-6|TRBD2|NA|TRBJ2-2
TGTGCCAGCAGCTTAGCAATTAGCGGGGGTGGCACCGGGGAGCTGTTTTTT
CASSLAISGGGTGELFF
>TRBV3-1/TRBV3-2|TRBD2|NA|TRBJ2-4
TGTGCCAGCAGCCAAGATCCCATCCGGGGGGGACGAAAAAACATTCAGTACTTC
CASSQDPIRGGRKNIQYF
>TRBV24-1|TRBD1|NA|TRBJ1-4
TGTGCCACCAGTGATTTGGGCCCGGGACAGGGGGACTTTCCATCTAATGAAAAACTGTTTTTT
CATSDLGPGQGDFPSNEKLFF
>TRBV19|TRBD1|NA|TRBJ1-1
TGTGCCAGTATAGAGATGGGGACAGGAACCAACACTGAAGCTTTCTTT
CASIEMGTGTNTEAFF
>TRBV7-8|NA|NA|TRBJ1-2
TGTGCCAGCAGCCCCCACCTGGGGGCTCTTCCTTATGGCTACACCTTC
CASSPHLGALPYGYTF
>TRBV2|NA|NA|TRBJ2-4
TGTGCCACCCTGGCGGAGCGCCATCATTATGCCAAAAACATTCAGTACTTC
CATLAERHHYAKNIQYF
>TRBV7-9|NA|NA|TRBJ2-7
TGTGCCAGCAGCTTTCCGTCCTCCTACGAGCAGTACTTC
CASSFPSSYEQYF
>TRBV5-4|NA|NA|TRBJ2-1
TGTGCCAGCAGCCTCGTATCTTATGAGCAGTTCTTC
CASSLVSYEQFF
>TRBV5-1|TRBD1|NA|TRBJ2-3
TGCGCCAGCAGCCACATCCAGGGGGCGGATACGCAGTATTTT
CASSHIQGADTQYF
>TRBV6-5|TRBD1|NA|TRBJ2-1
TGTGCCAGCGGTATCGGGACAGGGGCTTACAATGAGCAGTTCTTC
CASGIGTGAYNEQFF
>TRBV2|TRBD1|NA|TRBJ2-7
TGTGCCAGCCCCGGACAGGGCGGCTCCTACGAGCAGTACTTC
CASPGQGGSYEQYF
>TRBV19|TRBD1|NA|TRBJ2-3
TGTGCCAGTAACCCCACAGGGGGAGATACGCAGTATTTT
CASNPTGGDTQYF
>TRBV6-5|TRBD2|few|TRBJ2-1
TGTGCCAGCAGAAGAAGCGGGGAACTCTACAATGAGCAGTTCTTC
CASRRSGELYNEQFF
>TRBV11-2|NA|NA|TRBJ1-3
TGTGCCAGCAGCTTAGATCGGGTGTCAGGGGGAAACACCATATATTTT
CASSLDRVSGGNTIYF
>TRBV5-6|NA|NA|TRBJ2-2
TGTGCCAGCAGCTTGGCGTCCGGGGAGCTGTTTTTT
CASSLASGELFF
>TRBV28|TRBD1|NA|TRBJ2-7
TGTGCCACTACCAATGCGGGACAGGGGTTGTACGAGCAGTACTTC
CATTNAGQGLYEQYF
>TRBV3-1/TRBV3-2|NA|NA|TRBJ2-5
TGTGCCAGCAGCCAAGACTGGGCCAGACAAGAGACCCAGTACTTC
CASSQDWARQETQYF
>TRBV18|NA|NA|TRBJ1-2
TGTGCCAGCTCAAGCACGGCGGGCTATGGCTACACCTTC
CASSSTAGYGYTF
>TRBV30|TRBD2|NA|TRBJ2-3
TGTGCCAATGGGGGGGATCCCCCAGATACGCAGTATTTT
CANGGDPPDTQYF
>TRBV5-4|NA|NA|TRBJ1-5
TGTGCCAGCAGCTTGGCGGGGAATCAGCCCCAGCATTTT
CASSLAGNQPQHF
>TRBV20-1|NA|NA|TRBJ2-1
TGCAGTGCTCCGGGGGGCCGGACTCAGTTCTTC
CSAPGGRTQFF
>TRBV28|NA|NA|TRBJ2-5
TGTGCCAGCACCCAGCCAGGTTCGGAGACCCAGTACTTC
CASTQPGSETQYF
>TRBV10-2|TRBD2|NA|TRBJ2-3
TGCGCCAGCACCGGACTAGCGGGAGATCGTGGTTCCACAGATACGCAGTATTTT
CASTGLAGDRGSTDTQYF
>TRBV11-2|TRBD1|NA|TRBJ1-4
TGTGCCAGCAGCTTAGCGGGGACAGGGGGCAGAACTAATGAAAAACTGTTTTTT
CASSLAGTGGRTNEKLFF
>TRBV6-5|NA|NA|TRBJ1-6
TGTGCCAGCAATACCGGGACATCGGCCGATTCACCCCTCCACTTT
CASNTGTSADSPLHF
>TRBV5-1|TRBD2|NA|TRBJ2-1
TGCGCCAGCAGCTTTCTAGCGGGAGTTAGAGACAATGAGCAGTTCTTC
CASSFLAGVRDNEQFF
>TRBV5-1|TRBD2|NA|TRBJ2-1
TGCGCCAGCAGGGGACTAGCGGGAAACAATGAGCAGTTCTTC
CASRGLAGNNEQFF
>TRBV6-5|NA|NA|TRBJ2-3
TGTGCCAGCAGTTACCATCCAGCGGAGGTCACAGATACGCAGTATTTT
CASSYHPAEVTDTQYF
>TRBV27|TRBD1|NA|TRBJ1-4
TGTGCCAGCAGTTTGGGACAGGGCCTTGCAACTAATGAAAAACTGTTTTTT
CASSLGQGLATNEKLFF
>TRBV4-1|TRBD2|NA|TRBJ2-3
TGCGCCAGCAGCCCGTTTACTAGCGGGGGTCCAGATACGCAGTATTTT
CASSPFTSGGPDTQYF
>TRBV2|TRBD2|NA|TRBJ2-2
TGTGCCATCTCGGCGGGGGAGTCGAACACCGGGGAGCTGTTTTTT
CAISAGESNTGELFF
>TRBV27|NA|NA|TRBJ2-7
TGTGCCAGCAGCCCCTTGACCACGGGCTACGAGCAGTACTTC
CASSPLTTGYEQYF
>TRBV19|NA|NA|TRBJ1-3
TGTGCCAGTAGTGCGGGAAACACCATATATTTT
CASSAGNTIYF
>TRBV18|NA|NA|TRBJ1-1
TGTGCCAGCTCACCTAGCGGGGGTCGGAGCACTGAAGCTTTCTTT
CASSPSGGRSTEAFF
>TRBV6-5|TRBD2|few|TRBJ2-1
TGTGCCAGCATTCCTAGCGGGGGGGGGACTGAGCAGTTCTTC
CASIPSGGGTEQFF
>TRBV2|TRBD1|NA|TRBJ2-2
TGTGCCAGCAGTGATAGACAGGGGACCACCGGGGAGCTGTTTTTT
CASSDRQGTTGELFF
>TRBV3-1/TRBV3-2|NA|NA|TRBJ2-7
TGTGCCAGCAGCCCCAGGGATAACTACGAGCAGTACTTC
CASSPRDNYEQYF
>TRBV5-8|TRBD1|few|TRBJ1-6
TGTGCCAGCAGCGAACCGACAGGGAACTATAATTCACCCCTCCACTTT
CASSEPTGNYNSPLHF
>TRBV5-1|NA|NA|TRBJ2-6
TGCGCCAGCAGTCCTGGAGCGGAGGCCAACGTCCTGACTTTC
CASSPGAEANVLTF
>TRBV5-1|TRBD1|NA|TRBJ2-7
TGCGCCAGCAGCCCGCCGGGACAGGGCTACGAGCAGTACTTC
CASSPPGQGYEQYF